The entry that follows covers one T cell receptor (beta chain) sequence. What it binds is unknown. Sequencing of TCR beta was undertaken in CD8+ and CD4+ T cells derived from blood. The study used treatment-naive patients who had stable or active relapsing-remitting disease as multiple sclerosis controls. V lost 4 bases and J lost 2, with 10 bases in between. Looked up from germline, CDR1 is SGHKS and CDR2 is YYEKEE (reference sequence). This CDR3 spans 13 amino acids. These data are taken from a study of CD8 T cells in Susac syndrome. RNA amounts of roughly 0.45 to 1 ug underwent reverse transcription with random hexamers. The TCR beta CDR3 was amplified by immunoSEQ multiplex PCR across 54 Vbeta, 13 Jbeta. Via MiXCR, TCRdb re-called the immunoSEQ multiplex PCR reads, giving one row per CDR3 protein. Altogether some 260,000 distinct CDR3 sequences are present, 80% to 90% being singletons, with the ten largest covering over 0.09%.

Notes on the study in general: TCR sequencing and HLA analysis covered a relatively small number of individuals.

This receptor was identified in a human donor with multiple sclerosis. The sequenced sample consisted of CD8+ T cells from PBMCs. This chain links TRBV5-5 with TRBJ2-7, with a weak D call TRBD2 (5 bases). CDR3 region: CASSTGSAYEQYF. DNA of the CDR3: TGTGCCAGCAGCACCGGTAGCGCCTACGAGCAGTACTTC. The full variable domain, rest sourced from reference TRBV5-5 and TRBJ2-7, is DAGVTQSPTHLIKTRGQQVTLRCSPISGHKSVSWYQQVLGQGPQFIFQYYEKEERGRGNFPDRFSARQFPNYSSELNVNALLLGDSALYLCASSTGSAYEQYFGPGTRLTVT.